The TCR beta chain described here comes from a study of CD8+ T cells in alopecia areata. Study-wide results and limits: Tofacitinib significantly reduced both scalp clonality and expanded CD8+ clones among the top 100. Affected lesional scalp, above all in alopecia totalis/universalis, was more clonal than normal scalp.

Noted treatment: oral pan-JAK inhibitor, 5-10 mg twice daily. Researchers gathered lesional scalp punch biopsies and peripheral blood from patients with alopecia areata. The length of the CDR3 is 13 residues. Germline V gene lookup returns CDR1 GTSNPN and CDR2 SVGIG (reference sequence). With 4 bases removed from V and 4 bases from J, the gap between germline ends came to 13 bases. TCR sequencing used cDNA made by reverse transcription of extracted RNA. The table came from immunoSEQ multiplex PCR; TCRdb's copy has only in-frame clones and leaves some out. Among a few hundred thousand clones, 50% to 70% were seen once, and the ten largest hold around 1.6%. A word on this clone: The antigen remains undetermined.

The TCR originated in a human donor with alopecia areata. The sequencing used CD4+ T cells sorted from blood, collected at week 4, from a patient treated with tofacitinib. The chain links TRBV30 to TRBJ1-2; D is unresolved. CDR3 in amino acids: CAWIRTSGYGYTF. The CDR3, as DNA: TGTGCCTGGATCAGGACCTCCGGCTATGGCTACACCTTC. The full variable domain, completed using reference TRBV30 and TRBJ1-2, is SQTIHQWPATLVQPVGSPLSLECTVEGTSNPNLYWYRQAAGRGLQLLFYSVGIGQISSEVPQNLSASRPQDRQFILSSKKLLLSDSGFYLCAWIRTSGYGYTFGSGTRLTVV.